This T cell receptor beta chain was sequenced during a study of CD8+ T cells in alopecia areata. Looking at the study overall: Each day, treated patients took oral tofacitinib twice, at 5 to 10 mg per dose. Study-wide results and limits: TCRs were shared less clearly across patients than in mice, possibly for HLA-related reasons. With one nonresponder, baseline CD8+ expansion's link to response remains uncertain. Greater clonality was observed in lesional scalp samples, especially alopecia totalis/universalis, versus normal scalp.

RNA was extracted and reverse transcribed into cDNA as the sequencing template. Repertoires were generated with immunoSEQ multiplex PCR, while TCRdb's copy carries only in-frame clones and drops some. The table shows about 210,000 clones, with about 58% occurring only once. Treatment given: oral pan-JAK inhibitor, 5-10 mg twice daily. On this clone: Its antigen is as yet unknown.

Sample: CD4+ T cells sorted from blood, taken at week 4, from a patient treated with tofacitinib. This TCR derives from a human donor with alopecia areata.

As DNA, the CDR3 is TGTGCCAGTAGTATAAGGGAGACCCAGTACTTC. This translates into CASSIRETQYF. V usage is TRBV19 and J usage is TRBJ2-5; D unclear. V lost 2 bases, J lost 5 bases, and 3 bases lay in between. The germline CDR1 and CDR2 sequences are LNHDA and SQIVND (reference sequence). The CDR3 runs to 11 residues.